Listed here are 31 T cell receptor beta chains from one sample, sequenced in a study of blood T cell repertoires in COVID-19. The method was immunoSEQ multiplex PCR; TCRdb's version includes in-frame clones alone and lacks a portion of them. The table shows roughly 43,000 clones, with 88% occurring only once. The material sequenced was peripheral blood. These receptors were taken from a human donor in a cohort sampled during active COVID-19.

This rearrangement joins TRBV6-1 to TRBJ2-5; D call uncertain. Trimming left V 1 base short and J 4 bases short, with 4 bases between. From germline, CDR1 is MNHNS and CDR2 SASEGT. The CDR3 is made up of 12 amino acids. As DNA, the CDR3 is TGTGCCAGCAGTGAAGACAGAGAGACCCAGTACTTC. Protein sequence: CASSEDRETQYF.

The chain combines TRBV5-6 with TRBJ2-7; a possible D gene is TRBD1 (6 bases). This CDR3 comprises 15 residues. Germline V gene lookup returns CDR1 SGHDT and CDR2 YYEEEE. Trimming pared 1 base from V and 4 bases from J, leaving 15 bases between. In DNA form, the CDR3 reads TGTGCCAGCAGCTTGAAGTCTAACAGGGTGTACGAGCAGTACTTC. Residues: CASSLKSNRVYEQYF.

The chain uses TRBV4-1 and TRBJ1-2, with a weak D call TRBD1 (6 bases). This CDR3 contains 16 residues. V shed 0 bases and J shed 0 bases, with 11 bases lying between them. From germline, CDR1 is MGHRA and CDR2 YSYEKL. The CDR3 nucleotides read TGCGCCAGCAGCCAAGAATCAGGGGCAGCTAACTATGGCTACACCTTC. This sequence encodes CASSQESGAANYGYTF.

This sequence joins TRBV19 and TRBJ2-2; 7 bases match TRBD1. The CDR3 consists of 15 residues. From germline, CDR1 is LNHDA and CDR2 SQIVND (reference sequence). Unmatched junction bases numbered 9, after V lost 8 bases and J lost 3 bases. The CDR3 is CASVQTGRDTGELFF. CDR3 sequence (DNA): TGTGCCAGTGTCCAGACAGGGCGGGACACCGGGGAGCTGTTTTTT.

The gene calls are TRBV5-1 and TRBJ2-3, with 7 positions matching TRBD2. Germline CDR1 SGHRS, CDR2 YFSETQ. This CDR3 has 15 residues. The V segment lost 0 bases and the J segment 4 bases; nucleotides outside the gene matches: 5. CDR3 sequence: CASSLGEGRADTQYF. DNA for the CDR3: TGCGCCAGCAGCTTGGGGGAGGGGCGCGCAGATACGCAGTATTTT. Supplemented by reference TRBV5-1 and TRBJ2-3, the full variable domain reads KAGVTQTPRYLIKTRGQQVTLSCSPISGHRSVSWYQQTPGQGLQFLFEYFSETQRNKGNFPGRFSGRQFSNSRSEMNVSTLELGDSALYLCASSLGEGRADTQYFGPGTRLTVL.

The gene calls are TRBV7-8 and TRBJ1-1, with 10 bases matching TRBD1. The CDR3 runs 16 residues. With 3 bases clipped from V and 3 bases from J, the junction kept 7 bases outside the gene matches. The germline gives CDR1 SGHVS, CDR2 FQNEAQ. This chain's CDR3 is CASSLTGGGEDTEAFF. In DNA form, the CDR3 reads TGTGCCAGCAGCTTGACAGGGGGCGGTGAGGACACTGAAGCTTTCTTT.

The rearrangement uses TRBV3-1 (or the pseudogene TRBV3-2) and TRBJ1-1; D is uncertain. CDR3 length: 14 residues. Trimming took off 8 bases at V and 3 bases at J, with 16 bases between the two ends. CDR1 is LGHDT and CDR2 is YNNKEL in the germline V gene (reference sequence). CDR3 DNA: TGTGCCAGCTTAAGAGTCTGGGGAGACACTGAAGCTTTCTTT. The encoded protein is CASLRVWGDTEAFF.

The chain is built from TRBV2 and TRBJ1-1; 8 positions agree with TRBD1. V gave up 4 bases and J gave up 4 bases; unmatched junction bases: 2. Germline assignment: CDR1 SNHLY and CDR2 FYNNEI. The CDR3 spans 13 residues. The DNA of the CDR3 is TGTGCCAGCAGTGGACAGGGGACCACTGAAGCTTTCTTT. This gives the protein CASSGQGTTEAFF. The variable domain in full, with the rest retrieved from reference TRBV2 and TRBJ1-1, is EPEVTQTPSHQVTQMGQEVILRCVPISNHLYFYWYRQILGQKVEFLVSFYNNEISEKSEIFDDQFSVERPDGSNFTLKIRSTKLEDSAMYFCASSGQGTTEAFFGQGTRLTVV.

The genes are TRBV27 and TRBJ2-5; possibly TRBD1 for D (6 bases). V gave up 6 bases and J gave up 5 bases, with 7 bases separating them. Germline loops: CDR1 MNHEY, CDR2 SMNVEV (reference sequence). The CDR3 contains 11 residues. In DNA form, the CDR3 reads TGTGCCAGCAGAAGGGGGGAGACCCAGTACTTC. Translated, it gives CASRRGETQYF.

CDR3 sequence: CASSSHHQGANEKLFF. The CDR3 DNA reads TGTGCCAGCAGCTCTCATCATCAGGGGGCGAATGAAAAACTGTTTTTT. The chain combines TRBV7-9 with TRBJ1-4; 8 nucleotides match TRBD1. The length of the CDR3 is 16 residues. Germline V gene lookup returns CDR1 SEHNR and CDR2 FQNEAQ (reference sequence). The trim removed 4 bases at V and 5 bases at J, leaving 9 bases unmatched.

This clone was recorded only once. The CDR3 coding sequence is TGTGCCAGCAGCCAGGGAGGAGGCTACGAGCAGTACTTC. Its protein product is CASSQGGGYEQYF. This chain joins TRBV3-1 (or the pseudogene TRBV3-2) and TRBJ2-7, with a tentative D call TRBD2 (6 bases). Trimming left V 3 bases short and J 3 bases short, with 9 bases between. The CDR3 runs 13 residues. In germline, CDR1 is LGHDT, CDR2 YNNKEL (reference sequence).

The chain links TRBV5-6 to TRBJ2-3; TRBD2 matches at 12 bases. The CDR3 runs 15 residues. Losses at the gene ends were 2 bases for V and 5 bases for J; bases not matched to a gene: 3. Germline V CDR1 and CDR2: SGHDT, YYEEEE. In nucleotides, the CDR3 is TGTGCCAGCAGCTTTCTAGCGGGGGGGATAGATACGCAGTATTTT. Amino acid sequence: CASSFLAGGIDTQYF.

V usage is TRBV12-3 or TRBV12-4 and J usage is TRBJ2-3; weak D call: TRBD1 (6 bases). This CDR3 has 13 amino acids. Trimming stripped 6 bases from V and 3 bases from J, with 10 bases between. This CDR3 is CASRITGTDTQYF. CDR3 sequence (DNA): TGTGCCAGCAGAATCACAGGGACAGATACGCAGTATTTT.

This sequence joins TRBV2 and TRBJ2-7; 9 positions match TRBD1. The CDR3 consists of 12 residues. Trimming removed 10 bases from V and 7 bases from J; junction bases left unmatched: 8. Germline values: CDR1 SNHLY, CDR2 FYNNEI. This CDR3 reads CATGQGTGEQYF. In DNA form, the CDR3 reads TGTGCCACTGGACAGGGGACCGGGGAGCAGTACTTC. The full variable domain, with the rest looked up from reference TRBV2 and TRBJ2-7, is EPEVTQTPSHQVTQMGQEVILRCVPISNHLYFYWYRQILGQKVEFLVSFYNNEISEKSEIFDDQFSVERPDGSNFTLKIRSTKLEDSAMYFCATGQGTGEQYFGPGTRLTVT.

The chain combines TRBV20-1 with TRBJ2-7, with D possibly TRBD2 on 6 matching bases. Deletions cut 4 bases from V and 5 bases from J, with 15 bases between. This CDR3 comprises 13 residues. The V gene's germline CDR1 is DFQATT and CDR2 SNEGSKA (reference sequence). The CDR3 loop is CSANEGRGDEQYF. In DNA, the CDR3 is TGCAGTGCTAATGAGGGGCGCGGGGACGAGCAGTACTTC.

This clone was seen a handful of times. The sample contains more than one DNA sequence encoding this CDR3. The V gene is TRBV6-4, the J gene TRBJ2-3; TRBD2 matches at 11 bases. V trimming: 0 bases; J trimming: 4 bases; junction bases outside the gene matches: 0. This CDR3 is built from 15 residues. CDR1 is MRHNA, CDR2 SNTAGT, per germline. This chain's CDR3 is CASSDSSGGADTQYF. CDR3 in DNA: TGTGCCAGCAGTGACTCTAGCGGGGGGGCAGATACGCAGTATTTT.

This chain connects TRBV7-9 to TRBJ2-7; possible D gene TRBD1, 6 bases. The germline V gene encodes CDR1 SEHNR and CDR2 FQNEAQ (reference sequence). CDR3 length: 13 amino acids. The ends were cut back, 5 bases at V and 3 bases at J, with 11 bases in the middle. The CDR3 region is CASSPGHLYEQYF. CDR3 in DNA: TGTGCCAGCAGCCCGGGACACCTCTACGAGCAGTACTTC.

This clone was picked up one time. The chain recombines TRBV7-9 with TRBJ2-2, with TRBD2 as a possible D gene (5 bases). The ends were cut back, 2 bases at V and 0 bases at J, with 10 bases in the middle. Germline values: CDR1 SEHNR, CDR2 FQNEAQ (reference sequence). There are 16 residues in the CDR3. The CDR3 is CASSLPDLANTGELFF. CDR3 DNA sequence: TGTGCCAGCAGCTTACCGGACTTAGCGAACACCGGGGAGCTGTTTTTT.

V usage is TRBV19 and J usage is TRBJ2-2; TRBD2 matches 8 bases. The CDR3 covers 14 residues. V dropped 9 bases and J dropped 4; count of bases not matched to a gene: 7. Germline values: CDR1 LNHDA, CDR2 SQIVND (reference sequence). CDR3 in amino acids: CASGAGASTGELFF. CDR3 bases: TGTGCCAGCGGAGCGGGGGCAAGCACCGGGGAGCTGTTTTTT. Full variable domain (rest looked up from reference TRBV19 and TRBJ2-2): DGGITQSPKYLFRKEGQNVTLSCEQNLNHDAMYWYRQDPGQGLRLIYYSQIVNDFQKGDIAEGYSVSREKKESFPLTVTSAQKNPTAFYLCASGAGASTGELFFGEGSRLTVL.

The rearrangement links TRBV4-1 to TRBJ1-1; 7 nucleotides match TRBD1. V lost 1 base to trimming and J lost 5 bases; unmatched junction nucleotides: 7. Germline-derived CDR1 and CDR2 are MGHRA and YSYEKL. This CDR3 has 15 residues. The CDR3 nucleotides are TGCGCCAGCAGCCAAGGACAGGGCGGGTGGACTGAAGCTTTCTTT. Translated: CASSQGQGGWTEAFF.

Only one count was recorded for this clone. The chain couples TRBV18 to TRBJ2-7; 8 bases align to TRBD1. The CDR3 sequence is 15 residues long. Germline loops: CDR1 KGHSH, CDR2 LQKENI. Trimming took 3 bases from V and 1 from J; bases not matched to a gene: 5. CDR3 amino acids: CASSPPRQGSYEQYF. As DNA, the CDR3 is TGTGCCAGCTCACCTCCGCGACAGGGGTCCTACGAGCAGTACTTC.

This chain links TRBV29-1 with TRBJ2-3; TRBD1 matches 8 bases. Germline V gene lookup returns CDR1 SQVTM and CDR2 ANQGSEA. With 3 bases clipped from V and 4 bases from J, the junction kept 12 bases outside the gene matches. The CDR3 is 16 residues long. CDR3: CSVDGRWQGAADTQYF. CDR3 sequence (DNA): TGCAGCGTTGATGGACGGTGGCAGGGGGCCGCAGATACGCAGTATTTT.

The chain joins TRBV5-1 to TRBJ1-2, with TRBD1 matching 9 bases. The CDR3 runs to 15 residues. In germline, CDR1 is SGHRS, CDR2 YFSETQ. Trimming took 4 bases from V and 3 from J; bases not matched to a gene: 7. In nucleotides, the CDR3 is TGCGCCAGCAGCCCGGGACAGGGACCATACTATGGCTACACCTTC. This sequence encodes CASSPGQGPYYGYTF.

V gene TRBV7-9 combines with J gene TRBJ2-1, with TRBD2 matching over 7 bases. Trimming took 3 bases from V and 4 from J; bases not matched to a gene: 6. The germline V gene encodes CDR1 SEHNR and CDR2 FQNEAQ (reference sequence). This CDR3 spans 15 amino acids. CDR3 protein: CASSFKLAEYNEQFF. The CDR3 DNA reads TGTGCCAGCAGCTTTAAGCTAGCGGAATACAATGAGCAGTTCTTC.

The rearrangement links TRBV28 to TRBJ2-7; TRBD1 matches at 7 bases. The CDR3 covers 14 residues. Germline CDR1 and CDR2: MDHEN and SYDVKM. The V segment lost 6 bases and the J segment 4 bases; nucleotides outside the gene matches: 9. The DNA of the CDR3 is TGTGCCAGCAGCCTAAGTGGACAGGCGTACGAGCAGTACTTC. Translating it yields CASSLSGQAYEQYF.

This clone occurred once. The genes are TRBV10-3 and TRBJ2-3, with a weak D call TRBD2 (6 bases). The ends were cut back, 3 bases at V and 5 bases at J, with 15 bases in the middle. This CDR3 is built from 15 residues. CDR1 is ENHRY and CDR2 is SYGVKD in the germline V gene. CDR3 sequence (DNA): TGTGCCATCAGTGATGGCGGGGAAGGTAAAGATACGCAGTATTTT. Protein: CAISDGGEGKDTQYF.

This chain links TRBV29-1 with TRBJ2-7, with TRBD1 matching 8 bases. The germline V gene encodes CDR1 SQVTM and CDR2 ANQGSEA. The CDR3 extends over 13 amino acids. With 6 bases clipped from V and 3 bases from J, the junction kept 7 bases outside the gene matches. The CDR3 loop reads CSVRQGMFYEQYF. The CDR3 coding sequence is TGCAGCGTAAGACAGGGGATGTTCTACGAGCAGTACTTC.

Only a few counts were recorded for this clone. The genes are TRBV7-9 and TRBJ1-5, with TRBD1 as a possible D gene (6 bases). This CDR3 has 16 residues. Trimming removed 1 base at V and 3 bases at J, with 13 bases between. In germline, CDR1 is SEHNR, CDR2 FQNEAQ (reference sequence). CDR3 residues: CASSLVQRTDNQPQHF. The CDR3 bases are TGTGCCAGCAGCTTAGTTCAAAGGACAGACAATCAGCCCCAGCATTTT.

This rearrangement joins TRBV6-5 to TRBJ1-6; possible D gene TRBD1, 6 bases. CDR1 and CDR2 (germline): MNHEY, SVGAGI. The CDR3 spans 15 residues. The V and J ends lost 6 bases and 9 bases respectively, with 18 bases between them. In DNA form, the CDR3 reads TGTGCCAGCAGGCCTACAGGGCTCGCGAGTTCACCCCTCCACTTT. It codes for CASRPTGLASSPLHF.

The chain joins TRBV6-6 to TRBJ1-6; 7 nucleotides agree with TRBD1. The germline CDR1 and CDR2 sequences are MNHNY and SVGAGI (reference sequence). The V segment lost 6 bases and the J segment 9 bases; nucleotides outside the gene matches: 8. The CDR3 consists of 14 residues. The CDR3 bases are TGTGCCAGCAGCCCCGGGACAGATGTTTCACCCCTCCACTTT. Translating gives CASSPGTDVSPLHF.

V gene TRBV6-2 or TRBV6-3 combines with J gene TRBJ2-7; 7 bases are a match to TRBD1. The V gene's germline CDR1 is MNHEY and CDR2 SVGEGT. This CDR3 has 15 amino acids. V lost 5 bases and J lost 3; bases outside the gene matches: 10. CDR3 protein: CASSTPRDSLYEQYF. CDR3 DNA sequence: TGTGCCAGCAGTACCCCCCGGGACAGCCTCTACGAGCAGTACTTC.